These 15 T cell receptor beta chains originate from one sample sequenced in a study of somatic mutations in cytotoxic T cells in rheumatoid arthritis. Here immunoSEQ multiplex PCR was the method, and the copy in TCRdb shows in-frame clones only, minus some. The data hold approximately 4,200 clones, with 89% observed a single time. Input material: CD8+ T cells sorted from blood. The receptor set was obtained from a woman between 65 and 79 years old with rheumatoid arthritis.

The CDR3 nucleotides read TGTGCCAGCAGCCACCGACAGGGAGGCGACACTGAAGCTTTCTTT. Residues: CASSHRQGGDTEAFF. The chain is built from TRBV13 and TRBJ1-1; 7 bases line up with TRBD1. V lost 5 bases, J lost 3 bases, and 9 bases stayed unmatched. Per germline, CDR1 PRHDT and CDR2 FYEKMQ (reference sequence). The CDR3 covers 15 residues. The entire variable domain, with the rest obtained from reference TRBV13 and TRBJ1-1, is as follows: AAGVIQSPRHLIKEKRETATLKCYPIPRHDTVYWYQQGPGQDPQFLISFYEKMQSDKGSIPDRFSAQQFSDYHSELNMSSLELGDSALYFCASSHRQGGDTEAFFGQGTRLTVV.

The gene calls are TRBV20-1 and TRBJ2-1, with D hard to call. Looked up from germline, CDR1 is DFQATT and CDR2 is SNEGSKA (reference sequence). The CDR3 has 11 residues. This chain's CDR3 is CSAPVPNEQFF. The CDR3 DNA reads as TGCAGCGCCCCAGTGCCCAATGAGCAGTTCTTC.

The chain uses TRBV4-2 and TRBJ2-3, with D unresolved. Between the trimmed V and J ends, which lost 2 bases and 0 bases, there was a span of 12 bases. The CDR3 covers 16 residues. Per the germline V gene, CDR1 is LGHNA and CDR2 is YNFKEQ. CDR3 bases: TGTGCCAGCAGCCAACTCTCCGGTCTTAGCACAGATACGCAGTATTTT. This encodes CASSQLSGLSTDTQYF.

V is TRBV5-1 and J is TRBJ1-2; D uncertain. The CDR3 totals 17 residues. CDR1 and CDR2 (germline): SGHRS, YFSETQ. V lost 4 bases and J lost 1, with 20 bases in between. The DNA of the CDR3 is TGCGCCAGCAGCCCGCCCGCCGCCCGGGTCCTTAACTATGGCTACACCTTC. It yields the protein CASSPPAARVLNYGYTF. Looking up the rest from reference TRBV5-1 and TRBJ1-2 gives the full variable domain: KAGVTQTPRYLIKTRGQQVTLSCSPISGHRSVSWYQQTPGQGLQFLFEYFSETQRNKGNFPGRFSGRQFSNSRSEMNVSTLELGDSALYLCASSPPAARVLNYGYTFGSGTRLTVV.

The gene calls are TRBV2 and TRBJ2-1; D might be TRBD1 (5 bases). Germline V gives CDR1 SNHLY, CDR2 FYNNEI. The CDR3 loop spans 14 amino acids. The V end was cut by 6 bases, the J end by 5 bases, with 14 bases between. The CDR3 loop reads CASSKTQGNNEQFF. The DNA for the CDR3 is TGTGCCAGCAGCAAAACCCAGGGAAACAATGAGCAGTTCTTC.

V is TRBV9 and J is TRBJ2-7; 7 bases are shared with TRBD1. The CDR3 totals 15 residues. The J segment lost 4 bases and the V segment lost 0 bases, leaving 7 bases of the junction unmatched. CDR1 and CDR2 from the germline V gene are SGDLS and YYNGEE. The CDR3 reads CASSVAEGARYEQYF. CDR3 nucleotide sequence: TGTGCCAGCAGCGTAGCAGAGGGGGCTCGGTACGAGCAGTACTTC.

V is TRBV5-5 and J is TRBJ1-5; possible D gene TRBD1, 5 bases. V was clipped by 0 bases and J by 6 bases, with 13 bases between them. The CDR3 is 15 residues long. Germline V lookup: CDR1 SGHKS, CDR2 YYEKEE (reference sequence). In DNA, the CDR3 is TGTGCCAGCAGCTTGGTAGCAGGGAATCGTCAGCCCCAGCATTTT. Translated, it gives CASSLVAGNRQPQHF.

The CDR3 region is CASRVDQGYGNTIYF. CDR3 DNA: TGTGCCAGCAGGGTGGATCAGGGTTATGGAAACACCATATATTTT. The chain uses TRBV28 and TRBJ1-3, with D possibly TRBD1 on 5 matching bases. This CDR3 has 15 residues. Germline V lookup: CDR1 MDHEN, CDR2 SYDVKM. V was shortened by 6 bases and J by 3 bases, with 15 bases between the two germline ends. The whole variable domain, filled in from reference TRBV28 and TRBJ1-3, reads DVKVTQSSRYLVKRTGEKVFLECVQDMDHENMFWYRQDPGLGLRLIYFSYDVKMKEKGDIPEGYSVSREKKERFSLILESASTNQTSMYLCASRVDQGYGNTIYFGEGSWLTVV.

J is TRBJ1-2 and V is TRBV2; 10 bases agree with TRBD1. Trimming took 6 bases from V and 2 from J; bases not matched to a gene: 6. Germline CDR1 is SNHLY and CDR2 is FYNNEI. CDR3 length: 15 amino acids. CDR3 protein: CASRTGTGANYGYTF. The CDR3 DNA sequence: TGTGCCAGCAGAACCGGGACAGGGGCGAACTATGGCTACACCTTC.

This chain uses TRBV7-3 with TRBJ1-2; D might be TRBD1 (5 bases). The germline V gene has CDR1 SGHTA and CDR2 FQGTGA. The CDR3 consists of 15 residues. The germline V and J ends were trimmed by 5 bases and 5 bases, with 18 bases remaining between them. The CDR3 bases are TGTGCCAGCAGCCCCAGTTGGCGGGACGTTTATGGCTACACCTTC. Amino acids: CASSPSWRDVYGYTF. Variable domain in full (rest from reference TRBV7-3 and TRBJ1-2): GAGVSQTPSNKVTEKGKYVELRCDPISGHTALYWYRQSLGQGPEFLIYFQGTGAADDSGLPNDRFFAVRPEGSVSTLKIQRTERGDSAVYLCASSPSWRDVYGYTFGSGTRLTVV.

The V and J genes are TRBV6-5 and TRBJ1-2; 8 nucleotides agree with TRBD1. Trimming removed 2 bases from V and 8 bases from J; junction bases left unmatched: 10. The CDR3 sequence is 15 residues long. Germline CDR1 and CDR2: MNHEY and SVGAGI. CDR3 in amino acids: CASSYQEQGASGYTF. The CDR3 DNA reads TGTGCCAGCAGTTACCAAGAGCAGGGGGCGTCCGGCTACACCTTC.

The gene calls are TRBV2 and TRBJ1-4; TRBD1 is a possible D gene (5 bases). Trimming took 8 bases from V and 10 from J, leaving 20 bases between them. The CDR3 sequence is 14 residues long. Germline lookup yields CDR1 SNHLY and CDR2 FYNNEI. The CDR3 region is CASGQGTAKGKLFF. CDR3 bases: TGTGCCAGCGGCCAGGGAACAGCCAAGGGAAAACTGTTTTTT.

This clone was counted between two and nine times. The junction does not match germline at one end; this may be a read error. This chain joins TRBV7-3 and TRBJ2-3; 8 nucleotides align to TRBD2. Germline-derived CDR1 and CDR2 are SGHTA and FQGTGA. The CDR3 contains 16 residues. The CDR3 spells CASSQEILAGTDTQYF. The CDR3 DNA is TGCGCCAGCAGCCAAGAAATACTAGCGGGCACAGATACGCAGTATTTT.

This chain joins TRBV28 and TRBJ2-5; 9 positions agree with TRBD1. The J call may be incorrect, as the DNA end agrees better with TRBJ2-7. Germline values: CDR1 MDHEN, CDR2 SYDVKM. This CDR3 has 15 residues. In nucleotides, the CDR3 is TGTGCCAGCAGACGATCACAGGGGGCATTCTACGAGCAGTACTTC. Amino acids: CASRRSQGAFYEQYF.

A single count supports this clone. The chain has TRBV19 and TRBJ2-1; 13 nucleotides align to TRBD2. The germline V gene encodes CDR1 LNHDA and CDR2 SQIVND (reference sequence). The ends lost 3 bases at V and 5 bases at J; junction bases unmatched: 1. The CDR3 spans 15 residues. CDR3 DNA sequence: TGTGCCAGTAGTATTGGACTAGCGGGAGACAATGAGCAGTTCTTC. Residues: CASSIGLAGDNEQFF.